This entry describes one T cell receptor (beta chain). This specimen comes from a study of identical twins. TCRdb recomputed calls from the 5' RACE reads with MiXCR, one row per CDR3 protein. The sample includes about 720,000 distinct CDR3 sequences, about 20% of them seen just once. The CDR3 loop spans 15 amino acids. Looked up from germline, CDR1 is SGHVS and CDR2 is FQNEAQ. V was clipped by 5 bases and J by 8 bases, with 19 bases between them. These data are also associated with another study on T cells expressing NK-cell markers.

The sample comprised PBMCs. The chain joins TRBV7-8 to TRBJ2-1; unclear D gene. The sequence came from a woman under 30 in good health. CDR3: CASSPWAGQVDEQFF. The CDR3 DNA follows: TGTGCCAGCAGCCCCTGGGCTGGCCAGGTGGATGAGCAGTTCTTC.